These 16 T cell receptor beta chains were all obtained from the same sample, sequenced in a study of shared clonotypes between healthy human individuals (dated by TCRdb to about 2020). Libraries were constructed by the immunoSEQ multiplex PCR assay. TCRdb carries this immuneACCESS record with in-frame sequences only. Its versions omit some clonotypes, under half of them owing to an unresolved V gene in the studies checked, with the rest unexplained. The sample data list under 85,000 clones, and about 61% of these were observed just once. Over 50% of the sample belongs to the ten largest clones. Material for sequencing was memory CD8+ T cells sorted from blood. The cell subset or site label for this specimen denotes: CD45RO+ cells pooled with CCR7-negative TemRA cells. The receptors come from a man aged 30-40 years in good health.

In this sample, this clone turned up once. The chain employs TRBV6-1 and TRBJ1-1; D is unclear. The CDR3 has 14 amino acids. Looked up from germline, CDR1 is MNHNS and CDR2 is SASEGT. V lost 3 bases to trimming and J lost 3 bases, with 11 bases between them. The CDR3 coding sequence is TGTGCCAGCAGTGACCAAACGGGCTACACTGAAGCTTTCTTT. Translation gives CASSDQTGYTEAFF.

The chain employs TRBV12-5 and TRBJ1-2, with unresolved D. Germline-derived CDR1 and CDR2 are LGHNT and FRNRAP. The V end lost 1 base, the J end lost 4 bases, and 4 bases lay between the germline ends. This CDR3 is built from 12 residues. The CDR3 region is CASGLAPYGYTF. As DNA, the CDR3 is TGTGCTAGTGGTTTGGCACCCTATGGCTACACCTTC. Looking up the rest from reference TRBV12-5 and TRBJ1-2 gives the full variable domain: DARVTQTPRHKVTEMGQEVTMRCQPILGHNTVFWYRQTMMQGLELLAYFRNRAPLDDSGMPKDRFSAEMPDATLATLKIQPSEPRDSAVYFCASGLAPYGYTFGSGTRLTVV.

In its sample, this clone was seen once. The chain couples TRBV28 to TRBJ2-1, with D perhaps matching TRBD2 (5 bases). V was pared by 7 bases and J by 4 bases, with 14 bases between. The CDR3 has 14 residues. The V gene's germline CDR1 is MDHEN and CDR2 SYDVKM. The DNA of the CDR3 is TGTGCCAGCACCCCCCGGGAAGCTTACAATGAGCAGTTCTTC. Its translation: CASTPREAYNEQFF.

The chain recombines TRBV6-4 with TRBJ2-6; possible D gene TRBD2, 5 bases. Trimming removed 11 bases from V and 4 bases from J, with 15 bases in between. Germline CDR1 and CDR2: MRHNA and SNTAGT. The CDR3 runs to 14 residues. The CDR3 DNA follows: TGTGCCGGCGAGAAGGAGGAAGGGGCCAACGTCCTGACTTTC. It codes for CAGEKEEGANVLTF.

The rearrangement links TRBV19 to TRBJ1-5, with D unresolved. CDR3 length: 13 amino acids. Trimming stripped 7 bases from V and 0 bases from J, with 7 bases between. CDR1 and CDR2 (germline): LNHDA, SQIVND (reference sequence). The CDR3, as DNA: TGTGCCAGTAACGGCATTAGCAATCAGCCCCAGCATTTT. Its protein product is CASNGISNQPQHF.

This chain uses TRBV5-8 with TRBJ2-1; 8 bases are a match to TRBD2. After removal of 6 bases from V and 4 bases from J, the junction contained 9 bases not matched to a gene. The germline V gene has CDR1 SGHTS and CDR2 YDEGEE. The CDR3 is 15 residues long. The CDR3 region is CASIPWQRGYNEQFF. The CDR3 coding sequence is TGTGCCAGCATCCCCTGGCAGCGGGGGTACAATGAGCAGTTCTTC.

The rearrangement links TRBV11-3 to TRBJ2-1; TRBD1 matches at 10 bases. The CDR3 contains 16 residues. The trim removed 8 bases at V and 8 bases at J, leaving 15 bases unmatched. Germline V lookup: CDR1 SGHNT, CDR2 YENEEA. The CDR3 bases are TGTGCCAGCGGACTAGAAACGGGACAGGGGAACTATGAGCAGTTCTTC. Protein product: CASGLETGQGNYEQFF.

The chain carries TRBV4-1 and TRBJ2-1; 8 bases match TRBD2. The germline V gene has CDR1 MGHRA and CDR2 YSYEKL. J gave up 3 bases and V 6 bases, and 10 bases lay outside the gene matches. The CDR3 extends over 16 amino acids. DNA for the CDR3: TGCGCCAGCAGTACTAGAGCGGGAGCATTCTACAATGAGCAGTTCTTC. Translation: CASSTRAGAFYNEQFF.

The chain employs TRBV27 and TRBJ2-3; weak D call: TRBD2 (6 bases). The length of the CDR3 is 15 residues. Trimming pared 2 bases from V and 6 bases from J, leaving 15 bases between. Germline values: CDR1 MNHEY, CDR2 SMNVEV (reference sequence). The CDR3: CASSLKDGGTDTQYF. As DNA, the CDR3 is TGTGCCAGCAGTTTAAAGGACGGAGGGACGGATACGCAGTATTTT.

V is TRBV10-3 and J is TRBJ2-1; perhaps TRBD2 as D (6 bases). The CDR3 is made up of 13 amino acids. The germline V gene encodes CDR1 ENHRY and CDR2 SYGVKD. The V gene lost 10 bases and the J gene lost 7 bases, with 17 bases spanning the gap. CDR3 region: CATRRDFSNEQFF. The CDR3 DNA is TGTGCCACCCGACGGGACTTCTCGAATGAGCAGTTCTTC.

V and J are TRBV5-6 and TRBJ2-7; 8 nucleotides agree with TRBD2. Germline CDR1 reads SGHDT; CDR2 reads YYEEEE. V shed 2 bases, J shed 3 bases, and the junction held 7 bases outside the gene matches. The CDR3 extends over 15 amino acids. The CDR3 sequence is CASSFPAGVIYEQYF. The CDR3 DNA follows: TGTGCCAGCAGCTTCCCAGCGGGAGTGATCTACGAGCAGTACTTC.

V is TRBV7-9 and J is TRBJ2-5, with D perhaps being TRBD1 or TRBD2 (6 bases each). The CDR3 is 15 amino acids. V was pared by 3 bases and J by 3 bases, with 14 bases between. The germline V gene has CDR1 SEHNR and CDR2 FQNEAQ (reference sequence). The CDR3 DNA follows: TGTGCCAGCAGCTTTAATCCCGGGGGCAAAGAGACCCAGTACTTC. Translated, it gives CASSFNPGGKETQYF.

The chain carries TRBV11-2 and TRBJ2-7, with D possibly matching TRBD1 (6 bases). Germline V gene lookup returns CDR1 SGHAT and CDR2 FQNNGV. V was cut by 4 bases and J by 5 bases, with 12 bases left in between. The CDR3 contains 13 residues. This chain's CDR3 is CASSSRGVHEQYF. The CDR3 DNA follows: TGTGCCAGCAGCTCCAGGGGTGTCCACGAGCAGTACTTC.

Notes on this clone: Germline and junction disagree at one end, which may indicate a read error. The rearrangement joins TRBV7-9 to TRBJ1-1, with D possibly TRBD1 on 6 matching bases. The CDR3 extends over 13 amino acids. Germline V gene lookup returns CDR1 SEHNR and CDR2 FQNEAQ (reference sequence). CDR3: CASGFGGMGEAFF. DNA for the CDR3: TGTGCCAGCGGCTTCGGGGGCATGGGTGAAGCTTTCTTT.

This clone turned up a few times. The J gene is TRBJ1-4, the V gene TRBV5-1; D gene unclear. The CDR3 has 15 amino acids. Germline assignment: CDR1 SGHRS and CDR2 YFSETQ. The V end lost 0 bases, the J end lost 8 bases, and 14 bases lay between the germline ends. The DNA of the CDR3 is TGCGCCAGCAGCTTGGCCCGGCAGGCGGACGAAAAACTGTTTTTT. This sequence encodes CASSLARQADEKLFF.

V and J are TRBV9 and TRBJ2-1; no definite D call. Germline V gene sequence: CDR1 SGDLS, CDR2 YYNGEE. V was clipped by 0 bases and J by 0 bases, with 10 bases between them. CDR3 size: 16 residues. CDR3 sequence reads: CASSVESGFSYNEQFF. As DNA, the CDR3 is TGTGCCAGCAGCGTAGAGTCGGGCTTCTCCTACAATGAGCAGTTCTTC. Full variable domain (remainder filled in from reference TRBV9 and TRBJ2-1): DSGVTQTPKHLITATGQRVTLRCSPRSGDLSVYWYQQSLDQGLQFLIQYYNGEERAKGNILERFSAQQFPDLHSELNLSSLELGDSALYFCASSVESGFSYNEQFFGPGTRLTVL.